These 6 T cell receptor beta chains came from one sample sequenced in a study of tumor and adjacent non-tumor tissue in lung cancer (dated by TCRdb to the late 2010s). Libraries came from multiplex PCR. The sequencing machine was an Illumina HiSeq 2500. Following protocols modified from ARM-PCR, the researchers constructed TCRbeta libraries through three rounds of nested PCR with primers (Table S4). TCRdb passed the public sequencing reads through fastp at Q25 and MiXCR, retaining productive beta sequences. One record per CDR3 amino acid sequence lists the most common genes and DNA. Across this sample there are some 120,000 distinct CDR3 sequences, with 55% to 75% seen only once. In total, the top ten clones hold 13% of the sample. RNA was isolated from bulk unsorted tissue, and RNA quality was assessed with a NanoDrop ND-1000 and an Agilent 2100. The source material was lung tumor tissue. These receptors originate from a man younger than 45 with non-small cell lung cancer.

This clonotype was detected only once. The germline gene is not matched at one end of the junction; a read error may be the cause. The chain combines TRBV12-5 with TRBJ1-5; D unresolved. The CDR3 length is 15 residues. The germline V gene encodes CDR1 LGHNT and CDR2 FRNRAP. CDR3 bases: TGTGCTAGCGGTTTGTGGGAAGGGAACAATCAGCCCCAGCATTTT. Its protein product is CASGLWEGNNQPQHF.

Of note for this clonotype: One base away lies a much larger clone, so this may be a sequencing read error. This sequence joins TRBV5-5 and TRBJ2-7, with D tentatively TRBD2 (6 bases). V lost 0 bases, J lost 9 bases, and 16 bases lay in between. The CDR3 extends over 14 amino acids. CDR1 SGHKS and CDR2 YYEKEE come from the germline V gene (reference sequence). The CDR3 DNA reads as TGTGCCAGCAGCTTGGGTAGCGGAGGAATTGGGCAGTACTTC. It yields the protein CASSLGSGGIGQYF.

The genes are TRBV30 and TRBJ2-4; either TRBD1 or TRBD2 may supply D (5 bases each). The CDR3 runs 12 residues. The germline V gene has CDR1 GTSNPN and CDR2 SVGIG (reference sequence). V lost 4 bases, J lost 8 bases, and 12 bases lay in between. The CDR3 DNA is TGTGCCTGGAACCTAGTGGGGGACATTCAGTACTTC. The encoded protein is CAWNLVGDIQYF.

This clonotype was counted once. Germline is not matched at one junction end, which may reflect a read error. This chain connects TRBV4-3 to TRBJ2-1; 7 bases are a match to TRBD2. This CDR3 contains 15 residues. CDR1 and CDR2 from the germline V gene are LGHNA and YSLEER. The CDR3 sequence: CASSQGPAGYNEQFF. For the CDR3, the DNA is TGCGCCAGTAGCCAGGGACCAGCGGGGTACAATGAGCAGTTCTTC.

A note on this clonotype: A much larger clone lies one base from this, so it may be a read error. The rearrangement joins TRBV10-1 to TRBJ2-2, with TRBD1 matching 11 bases. V lost 9 bases and J lost 7; bases outside the gene matches: 4. The CDR3 length is 13 residues. Germline-derived CDR1 and CDR2 are WNHNN and SYGVQD (reference sequence). CDR3 region: CARGQGDIGELFF. As DNA, the CDR3 is TGCGCCAGGGGACAGGGGGATATCGGGGAGCTGTTTTTT.

This clonotype was found a few times. This rearrangement joins TRBV21-1 to TRBJ1-2; the table names TRBD1, a call not compared with the DNA. TRBV21-1 is reported as a pseudogene. The CDR3 length is 16 residues. CDR3 nucleotide sequence: TGTGCTAGCAGCAAAGATCCCCTGGACAGGGGGGATGGCTACACCTTC. Its translation: CASSKDPLDRGDGYTF.